Below are 3 T cell receptor beta chains sequenced from a single sample in a study of T cells expressing NK-cell markers (dated by TCRdb to 2018 to 2021). Libraries were built with 5' RACE. TCRdb names Illumina HiSeq 2000 as the instrument used. The reads went through TCRdb reprocessing, and each CDR3 protein sequence gets one entry with no DNA. The sample's table covers 350,000 to 450,000 distinct CDR3 sequences. 4% to 6.5% of the sample rests with the top ten. Sequenced: blood T cells: a sorted CD56 or NKG2C T cell subset, CD4+ or CD8+ T cells, or bulk PBMC T cells (not recorded which). The origin of the receptors is a man between 18 and 69 years old in good health.

The CDR3 spells CASSEGQGRAYNEQFF. This chain uses TRBV6-1 with TRBJ2-1; no DNA is available, so the TRBD1 call from TCRdb remains unchecked. The CDR3 sequence is 16 residues long. Germline V gene data show CDR1 as MNHNS and CDR2 as SASEGT.

V usage is TRBV7-8 and J usage is TRBJ2-7; TCRdb gives TRBD1 as the D gene, but with no DNA this cannot be confirmed. This CDR3 contains 16 residues. Looked up from germline, CDR1 is SGHVS and CDR2 is FQNEAQ. The CDR3 here is CASSRKRDRHSYEQYF.

The CDR3 is CASSRSATAQETQYF. The J gene is TRBJ2-5, the V gene TRBV18; TCRdb picks TRBD1, but there is no DNA to check that call. CDR1 and CDR2 from the germline V gene are KGHSH and LQKENI. The CDR3 covers 15 residues.